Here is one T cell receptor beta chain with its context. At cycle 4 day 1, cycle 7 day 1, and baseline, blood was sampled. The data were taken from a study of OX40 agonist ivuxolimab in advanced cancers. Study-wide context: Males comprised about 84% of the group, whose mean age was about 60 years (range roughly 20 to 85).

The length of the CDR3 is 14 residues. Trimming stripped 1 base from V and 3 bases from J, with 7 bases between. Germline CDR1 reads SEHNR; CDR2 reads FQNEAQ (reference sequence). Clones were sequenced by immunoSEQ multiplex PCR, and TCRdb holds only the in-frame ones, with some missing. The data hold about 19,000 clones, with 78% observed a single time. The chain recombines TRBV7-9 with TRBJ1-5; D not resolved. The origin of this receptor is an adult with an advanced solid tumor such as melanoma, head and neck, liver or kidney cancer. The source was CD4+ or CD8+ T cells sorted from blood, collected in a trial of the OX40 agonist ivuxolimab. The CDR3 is CASSLGAVNQPQHF. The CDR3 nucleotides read TGTGCCAGCAGCTTAGGGGCAGTCAATCAGCCCCAGCATTTT.